The clone carrying this TCR beta chain was seen a few times. Its antigen is not identified. This sample is drawn from a study of early T cells in non-severe SARS-CoV-2 infection. The overall study: From unsorted whole blood, bulk RNA was sequenced, and the chains remained unpaired. Study-wide points: The matching step, a VDJdb search, favored anti-spike CD8 responses and missed private and CD4 specificities.

The germline CDR1 and CDR2 sequences are DFQATT and SNEGSKA (reference sequence). The CDR3 consists of 15 residues. Germline trimming cut 4 bases from V and 3 bases from J; bases unmatched to any gene: 9. Attached unique molecular identifiers marked individual cDNA molecules. TCRdb itself ran the 5' RACE reads through MiXCR, one entry per CDR3 protein. The repertoire has 70,000 to 95,000 distinct CDR3 sequences, 10% to 12% of them found once; the top ten carry over 3.5%. This sequence was found in an adult who was a healthcare worker with PCR-confirmed SARS-CoV-2 infection or an uninfected control (not recorded which). The rearrangement links TRBV20-1 to TRBJ1-2, with 9 bases that match TRBD1. Sequenced sample: whole blood. The chain's CDR3 is CSATPGQGNYYGYTF. The CDR3 coding sequence is TGCAGTGCTACCCCCGGACAGGGGAATTACTATGGCTACACCTTC.